This T cell receptor (beta chain) derives from a study of blood T cell repertoires in COVID-19. Study-wide context: PBMCs, B-cell-depleted T cells, or T cells provided the cDNA or gDNA that made up the material.

Authors' methods: By means of reference gene primer amplification, nucleated cell counts were estimated. The repertoire was sequenced with immunoSEQ multiplex PCR; TCRdb's copy has only in-frame clones and lacks some. V, J and clone size are taken as reported in that table, and D and trimming were inferred from the DNA itself. This table holds roughly 260,000 clones, over 75% found once. Germline V gene data show CDR1 as SEHNR and CDR2 as FQNEAQ (reference sequence). The CDR3 contains 13 residues. Germline trimming cut 5 bases from V and 10 bases from J; bases unmatched to any gene: 9. This clonotype originated in a woman between 50 and 59 years old with acute or convalescent COVID-19. The genes are TRBV7-9 and TRBJ2-7; 9 positions match TRBD1. Sequenced: peripheral blood. CDR3 residues: CASSPQDRGGQYF. CDR3 bases: TGTGCCAGCAGCCCCCAGGACAGGGGAGGACAGTACTTC.